This is a list of T cell receptor beta chains from one sample in a study of T-cell reconstitution after alpha-beta-depleted transplantation in children. Each CDR3 protein is one row after TCRdb ran MiXCR on the PCR reads. The sample shows approximately 500,000 distinct CDR3 sequences, roughly a tenth of them seen only once. The sequenced sample was PBMCs, obtained before TCRalphabeta/CD19-depleted stem cell transplant. The receptor set was obtained from a child aged 2-15 years with inherited bone marrow failure, due to receive a stem cell transplant. Both conserved end residues are part of each CDR3. Each record gives: V gene, clone size, J gene, D gene, CDR3 protein, CDR3 DNA. D genes are given only for firm matches. The size of a clone is reported for some rows only, either as once, few or many, or as a class for expanded clones.

V gene: TRBV20-1; clone size: few; J gene: TRBJ2-1; D gene: TRBD1; CDR3 protein: CSAKQGPPMGLYNEQFF; CDR3 DNA: TGCAGTGCTAAACAGGGGCCCCCTATGGGTCTATACAATGAGCAGTTCTTC
V gene: TRBV27; clone size: many; J gene: TRBJ2-3; D gene: TRBD1; CDR3 protein: CASRLRTGGTDTQYF; CDR3 DNA: TGTGCCAGCAGGCTGCGGACAGGGGGCACAGATACGCAGTATTTT
V gene: TRBV5-1; clone size: many; J gene: TRBJ2-5; D gene: TRBD1; CDR3 protein: CASSLDGTGAGETQYF; CDR3 DNA: TGCGCCAGCAGCTTGGATGGGACAGGGGCCGGGGAGACCCAGTACTTC
V gene: TRBV5-6; clone size: many; J gene: TRBJ2-3; D gene: TRBD2; CDR3 protein: CASSPGLAGGPAHKYF; CDR3 DNA: TGTGCCAGCAGCCCGGGACTAGCGGGAGGGCCGGCCCACAAGTATTTT
V gene: TRBV21-1; clone size: many; J gene: TRBJ2-3; D gene: .; CDR3 protein: CASSKVVAGYSTDTQYF; CDR3 DNA: TGTGCCAGCAGCAAAGTAGTAGCGGGATATAGCACAGATACGCAGTATTTT
V gene: TRBV20-1; clone size: few; J gene: TRBJ2-7; D gene: TRBD2; CDR3 protein: CSARDPAGGRSYEQYF; CDR3 DNA: TGCAGTGCTAGAGATCCGGCGGGGGGCCGATCCTACGAGCAGTACTTC
V gene: TRBV29-1; clone size: many; J gene: TRBJ2-7; D gene: TRBD2; CDR3 protein: CSVEGWLAGGPSEQYF; CDR3 DNA: TGCAGCGTTGAAGGATGGCTAGCGGGAGGGCCGAGCGAGCAGTACTTC
V gene: TRBV29-1; clone size: many; J gene: TRBJ1-3; D gene: .; CDR3 protein: CSVEVLQDTNSGNTIYF; CDR3 DNA: TGCAGCGTTGAAGTGTTGCAGGATACTAACTCTGGAAACACCATATATTTT
V gene: TRBV9; clone size: many; J gene: TRBJ2-1; D gene: TRBD2; CDR3 protein: CASSVDSLAVGLNEQFF; CDR3 DNA: TGTGCCAGCAGCGTAGATTCACTAGCGGTTGGGCTTAATGAGCAGTTCTTC
V gene: TRBV12-3/TRBV12-4; clone size: many; J gene: TRBJ2-5; D gene: TRBD2; CDR3 protein: CASSPSAGGSQETQYF; CDR3 DNA: TGTGCCAGCAGTCCTTCCGCGGGAGGGTCCCAAGAGACCCAGTACTTC
V gene: TRBV20-1; clone size: .; J gene: TRBJ1-2; D gene: TRBD1; CDR3 protein: CSARDPDRGSVEGYGYTF; CDR3 DNA: TGCAGTGCTAGAGACCCGGACAGGGGATCGGTGGAAGGTTATGGCTACACCTTC
V gene: TRBV14; clone size: .; J gene: TRBJ2-7; D gene: .; CDR3 protein: CASSQISYEQYF; CDR3 DNA: TGTGCCAGCAGCCAGATTTCCTACGAGCAGTACTTC
V gene: TRBV20-1; clone size: many; J gene: TRBJ1-1; D gene: .; CDR3 protein: CSAMGSQNEAFF; CDR3 DNA: TGCAGTGCTATGGGAAGCCAGAATGAAGCTTTCTTT
V gene: TRBV11-2; clone size: many; J gene: TRBJ2-3; D gene: TRBD2; CDR3 protein: CASSLPAGLTDTQYF; CDR3 DNA: TGTGCCAGCAGCCTCCCAGCGGGACTCACAGATACGCAGTATTTT
V gene: TRBV3-1; clone size: few; J gene: TRBJ2-2; D gene: TRBD2; CDR3 protein: CASSQAKAGVTGELFF; CDR3 DNA: TGTGCCAGCAGCCAAGCAAAAGCGGGAGTCACCGGGGAGCTGTTTTTT
V gene: TRBV6-2/TRBV6-3; clone size: .; J gene: TRBJ1-1; D gene: .; CDR3 protein: CASSYSSVTEAFF; CDR3 DNA: TGTGCCAGCAGTTACTCTTCGGTCACTGAAGCTTTCTTT
V gene: TRBV20-1; clone size: .; J gene: TRBJ2-7; D gene: .; CDR3 protein: CSARDIAPYEQYF; CDR3 DNA: TGCAGTGCTAGAGATATTGCCCCCTACGAGCAGTACTTC
V gene: TRBV12-3/TRBV12-4; clone size: many; J gene: TRBJ2-1; D gene: .; CDR3 protein: CASSSGPRGQFF; CDR3 DNA: TGTGCCAGCAGCTCCGGGCCCCGAGGGCAGTTCTTC
V gene: TRBV12-3/TRBV12-4; clone size: many; J gene: TRBJ2-7; D gene: TRBD2; CDR3 protein: CASSLWTSGTYEQYF; CDR3 DNA: TGTGCCAGCAGTCTCTGGACTAGCGGGACCTACGAGCAGTACTTC
V gene: TRBV25-1; clone size: many; J gene: TRBJ2-7; D gene: .; CDR3 protein: CASSTLGEQYF; CDR3 DNA: TGTGCCAGCAGCACGCTGGGCGAGCAGTACTTC
V gene: TRBV25-1; clone size: many; J gene: TRBJ2-3; D gene: .; CDR3 protein: CASSDRNLAEGHTQYF; CDR3 DNA: TGTGCCAGCAGTGATCGTAACCTAGCTGAAGGGCATACGCAGTATTTT
V gene: TRBV11-2; clone size: many; J gene: TRBJ2-1; D gene: TRBD2; CDR3 protein: CASSFGGRSNEQFF; CDR3 DNA: TGTGCCAGCAGCTTCGGCGGGAGGTCAAATGAGCAGTTCTTC
V gene: TRBV28; clone size: many; J gene: TRBJ1-5; D gene: .; CDR3 protein: CASSLVGDYSNQPQHF; CDR3 DNA: TGTGCCAGCAGTTTAGTGGGAGATTATAGCAATCAGCCCCAGCATTTT
V gene: TRBV6-2/TRBV6-3; clone size: few; J gene: TRBJ2-7; D gene: .; CDR3 protein: CASSFAGLPYEQYF; CDR3 DNA: TGTGCCAGCAGTTTCGCAGGTTTACCCTACGAGCAGTACTTC
V gene: TRBV10-3; clone size: many; J gene: TRBJ2-7; D gene: TRBD2; CDR3 protein: CAIKASGTYEQYF; CDR3 DNA: TGTGCCATCAAGGCTAGCGGGACCTACGAGCAGTACTTC
V gene: TRBV6-1; clone size: .; J gene: TRBJ2-2; D gene: .; CDR3 protein: CASSEFDLTGELFF; CDR3 DNA: TGTGCCAGCAGTGAATTTGATCTCACCGGGGAGCTGTTTTTT
V gene: TRBV27; clone size: many; J gene: TRBJ2-7; D gene: TRBD1; CDR3 protein: CASAPGGGLEQYF; CDR3 DNA: TGTGCCAGCGCCCCAGGGGGTGGTCTCGAGCAGTACTTC
V gene: TRBV18; clone size: .; J gene: TRBJ1-5; D gene: .; CDR3 protein: CASSPVDSYSNQPQHF; CDR3 DNA: TGTGCCAGCTCACCGGTTGACAGTTATAGCAATCAGCCCCAGCATTTT
V gene: TRBV11-2; clone size: many; J gene: TRBJ2-3; D gene: .; CDR3 protein: CASSLVSSTDTQYF; CDR3 DNA: TGTGCCAGCAGCTTAGTCTCTAGCACAGATACGCAGTATTTT
V gene: TRBV12-3/TRBV12-4; clone size: many; J gene: TRBJ2-7; D gene: TRBD1; CDR3 protein: CASSAQYRGPLFHEQYF; CDR3 DNA: TGTGCCAGCAGTGCCCAGTACAGGGGCCCACTCTTCCACGAGCAGTACTTC
V gene: TRBV29-1; clone size: many; J gene: TRBJ2-1; D gene: .; CDR3 protein: CSVEGGNIVDEQFF; CDR3 DNA: TGCAGCGTTGAAGGGGGGAACATAGTCGATGAGCAGTTCTTC
V gene: TRBV3-1; clone size: many; J gene: TRBJ2-3; D gene: .; CDR3 protein: CASSQDRPITDTQYF; CDR3 DNA: TGTGCCAGCAGCCAAGATCGGCCTATCACAGATACGCAGTATTTT
V gene: TRBV9; clone size: many; J gene: TRBJ2-7; D gene: .; CDR3 protein: CASSVVVSSEQYF; CDR3 DNA: TGTGCCAGCAGCGTAGTGGTTAGTTCCGAGCAGTACTTC
V gene: TRBV27; clone size: few; J gene: TRBJ1-5; D gene: .; CDR3 protein: CASSLSRGISQPQHF; CDR3 DNA: TGTGCCAGCAGTTTATCGAGAGGGATTTCACAGCCCCAGCATTTT
V gene: TRBV28; clone size: .; J gene: TRBJ2-1; D gene: .; CDR3 protein: CASSLGAVTYNDQFF; CDR3 DNA: TGTGCCAGCAGTTTGGGAGCGGTGACCTACAATGACCAGTTCTTC
V gene: TRBV30; clone size: many; J gene: TRBJ2-3; D gene: .; CDR3 protein: CAWSVLGSTDTQYF; CDR3 DNA: TGTGCCTGGAGTGTACTTGGAAGCACAGATACGCAGTATTTT
V gene: TRBV5-6; clone size: many; J gene: TRBJ2-7; D gene: .; CDR3 protein: CASSWGGYEQYF; CDR3 DNA: TGTGCCAGCAGCTGGGGCGGCTACGAGCAGTACTTC
V gene: TRBV29-1; clone size: many; J gene: TRBJ2-2; D gene: .; CDR3 protein: CSAGRGANTGELFF; CDR3 DNA: TGCAGCGCTGGGAGGGGGGCGAACACCGGGGAGCTGTTTTTT
V gene: TRBV11-1; clone size: .; J gene: TRBJ2-1; D gene: TRBD2; CDR3 protein: CASSSQTDHTSGRFSYNEQFF; CDR3 DNA: TGTGCCAGCAGCTCCCAAACCGACCACACTAGCGGGCGATTCTCCTACAATGAGCAGTTCTTC
V gene: TRBV5-1; clone size: many; J gene: TRBJ2-7; D gene: .; CDR3 protein: CASSLVGLIHEQYF; CDR3 DNA: TGCGCCAGCAGCTTGGTGGGTTTGATCCACGAGCAGTACTTC
V gene: TRBV3-1; clone size: many; J gene: TRBJ2-6; D gene: TRBD2; CDR3 protein: CASSQDTVAGKPTPSGANVLTF; CDR3 DNA: TGTGCCAGCAGCCAAGATACGGTAGCGGGGAAACCAACCCCCTCTGGGGCCAACGTCCTGACTTTC
V gene: TRBV6-2/TRBV6-3; clone size: many; J gene: TRBJ1-1; D gene: .; CDR3 protein: CASSTRGQNTEAFF; CDR3 DNA: TGTGCCAGCAGTACCCGGGGTCAGAACACTGAAGCTTTCTTT
V gene: TRBV10-3; clone size: few; J gene: TRBJ2-1; D gene: TRBD2; CDR3 protein: CAISEPSGRAPYNEQFF; CDR3 DNA: TGTGCCATCAGTGAGCCTAGCGGGAGGGCCCCCTACAATGAGCAGTTCTTC
V gene: TRBV2; clone size: many; J gene: TRBJ2-1; D gene: .; CDR3 protein: CASSAEFRTNEQFF; CDR3 DNA: TGTGCCAGCAGCGCCGAATTTAGGACCAATGAGCAGTTCTTC
V gene: TRBV6-5; clone size: many; J gene: TRBJ2-5; D gene: TRBD2; CDR3 protein: CASSWNSGNQETQYF; CDR3 DNA: TGTGCCAGCAGTTGGAATAGCGGGAACCAAGAGACCCAGTACTTC
V gene: TRBV7-2; clone size: many; J gene: TRBJ2-5; D gene: .; CDR3 protein: CASSPGGGRETQYF; CDR3 DNA: TGTGCCAGCAGCCCCGGAGGGGGGCGGGAGACCCAGTACTTC
V gene: TRBV27; clone size: many; J gene: TRBJ1-5; D gene: TRBD1; CDR3 protein: CASSDRGQYQPQHF; CDR3 DNA: TGTGCCAGCAGTGATAGGGGGCAGTATCAGCCCCAGCATTTT
V gene: TRBV27; clone size: many; J gene: TRBJ2-1; D gene: .; CDR3 protein: CASSLSTGNEQFF; CDR3 DNA: TGTGCCAGCAGTTTATCGACGGGGAATGAGCAGTTCTTC